These 28 T cell receptor beta chains were sequenced from one sample in a study of cytomegalovirus exposure and HLA in healthy donors. PCR primers comprised 60 Vbeta and 13 Jbeta primers. Assay: immunoSEQ multiplex PCR; the TCRdb copy retains only in-frame clones and omits some. The sample lists 150,000 to 200,000 clones, around 82% occurring once. Source material: PBMCs. Every receptor here comes from a boy aged 5-17 years in good health and CMV-seronegative.

The rearrangement uses TRBV18 and TRBJ1-5; no definite D call. Germline V CDR1 and CDR2: KGHSH, LQKENI. The ends were cut back, 2 bases at V and 6 bases at J, with 5 bases in the middle. The CDR3 sequence is 12 residues long. DNA for the CDR3: TGTGCCAGCTCACCAGCGGGTCAGCCCCAGCATTTT. It encodes CASSPAGQPQHF. Drawing the rest from reference TRBV18 and TRBJ1-5, the complete variable domain is NAGVMQNPRHLVRRRGQEARLRCSPMKGHSHVYWYRQLPEEGLKFMVYLQKENIIDESGMPKERFSAEFPKEGPSILRIQQVVRGDSAAYFCASSPAGQPQHFGDGTRLSIL.

The J gene is TRBJ2-7, the V gene TRBV2; 7 nucleotides match TRBD2. The trim removed 8 bases at V and 0 bases at J, leaving 19 bases unmatched. CDR3 length equals 18 residues. Germline CDR1 SNHLY, CDR2 FYNNEI. CDR3 amino acids: CASLPPLAAILHSYEQYF. DNA of the CDR3: TGTGCCAGCCTCCCCCCTCTAGCGGCCATATTACACTCCTACGAGCAGTACTTC.

This clone was seen a handful of times. The V gene is TRBV27, the J gene TRBJ2-7, with 8 positions matching TRBD2. The V gene end was trimmed by 5 bases and the J gene end by 0 bases; junction bases not matched to a gene: 6. CDR3 size: 15 residues. From germline, CDR1 is MNHEY and CDR2 SMNVEV (reference sequence). CDR3 DNA sequence: TGTGCCAGCAGTCGGACTAGCAGTAGCTCCTACGAGCAGTACTTC. It translates to CASSRTSSSSYEQYF.

The chain links TRBV30 to TRBJ1-1; D remains ambiguous. The CDR3 spans 12 residues. Germline values: CDR1 GTSNPN, CDR2 SVGIG (reference sequence). V dropped 4 bases and J dropped 3 bases, with 9 bases sitting between them. Here the CDR3 DNA reads TGTGCCTGGATTTATTCGGACACTGAAGCTTTCTTT. Amino acids: CAWIYSDTEAFF.

This chain links TRBV5-6 with TRBJ2-5; D is unclear. This CDR3 has 12 amino acids. CDR1 and CDR2 (germline): SGHDT, YYEEEE. V gave up 3 bases and J gave up 5 bases, with 8 bases separating them. CDR3 nucleotides: TGTGCCAGCAGCTACGTCAGGGAGACCCAGTACTTC. It specifies CASSYVRETQYF. Full variable domain (outside the CDR3, taken from reference TRBV5-6 and TRBJ2-5): DAGVTQSPTHLIKTRGQQVTLRCSPKSGHDTVSWYQQALGQGPQFIFQYYEEEERQRGNFPDRFSGHQFPNYSSELNVNALLLGDSALYLCASSYVRETQYFGPGTRLLVL.

The CDR3 is CASSLNRGSSQPQHF. For the CDR3, the DNA is TGTGCCAGCAGCTTAAACAGGGGGTCGAGTCAGCCCCAGCATTTT. V is TRBV7-2 and J is TRBJ1-5; 8 nucleotides agree with TRBD1. The V gene's germline CDR1 is SGHTA and CDR2 FQGNSA. J was trimmed by 6 bases and V by 2 bases; bases with no gene match: 6. The CDR3 contains 15 residues.

There are a few counts of this clone. The chain couples TRBV25-1 to TRBJ1-5, with D unclear. Per the germline V gene, CDR1 is MGHDK and CDR2 is SYGVNS. Trimming removed 3 bases from V and 6 bases from J, with 6 bases in between. The CDR3 consists of 12 residues. The CDR3 region is CASSDRGQPQHF. As DNA, the CDR3 is TGTGCCAGCAGTGATCGGGGTCAGCCCCAGCATTTT.

Comments on this clone: The junction does not match germline at one end; this may be a read error. This rearrangement joins TRBV6-6 to TRBJ1-5, with D hard to call. The CDR3 totals 15 residues. Germline V lookup: CDR1 MNHNY, CDR2 SVGAGI (reference sequence). The CDR3: CASKREGTSSQPQHF. The CDR3 region has the DNA TGTGCCAGCAAGCGGGAAGGAACCAGCAGTCAGCCCCAGCATTTT.

V usage is TRBV6-1 and J usage is TRBJ2-2; 8 bases fit TRBD1. The germline V gene has CDR1 MNHNS and CDR2 SASEGT. J gave up 1 base and V 10 bases, and 8 bases lay outside the gene matches. The CDR3 covers 15 residues. CDR3 bases: TGTGCCACCTCCCGGACAGGGCAGAACACCGGGGAGCTGTTTTTT. Protein sequence: CATSRTGQNTGELFF.

The CDR3 DNA is TGCGCCAGCAGTGCGAACAGAGACACAGATACGCAGTATTTT. This translates into CASSANRDTDTQYF. The rearrangement links TRBV10-2 to TRBJ2-3, with unresolved D. Germline CDR1 reads WSHSY; CDR2 reads SAAADI. V was trimmed by 4 bases and J by 2 bases, leaving 10 bases between them. This CDR3 has 14 amino acids.

This rearrangement joins TRBV11-2 to TRBJ1-1; D ambiguous. This CDR3 is built from 14 residues. Germline CDR1 SGHAT, CDR2 FQNNGV. Between the trimmed V and J ends, which lost 0 bases and 4 bases, there was a span of 9 bases. The CDR3 loop is CASSLEAIRTEAFF. The DNA for the CDR3 is TGTGCCAGCAGCTTAGAGGCAATCCGCACTGAAGCTTTCTTT.

Details on this clone: An end of the junction differs from the germline gene, which may be a read error. This chain uses TRBV7-9 with TRBJ1-2, with a possible D match to TRBD1 (6 bases). The CDR3 has 16 residues. Germline V gives CDR1 SEHNR, CDR2 FQNEAQ (reference sequence). CDR3 residues: CSSSRLETGANYGYTF. The CDR3 DNA reads TGTTCCAGCAGCCGCCTTGAGACAGGAGCTAACTATGGCTACACCTTC. The variable domain in full, completed from reference TRBV7-9 and TRBJ1-2, reads DTGVSQNPRHKITKRGQNVTFRCDPISEHNRLYWYRQTLGQGPEFLTYFQNEAQLEKSRLLSDRFSAERPKGSFSTLEIQRTEQGDSAMYLCSSSRLETGANYGYTFGSGTRLTVV.

The rearrangement uses TRBV5-4 and TRBJ2-1, with D perhaps matching TRBD1 (6 bases). V lost 3 bases, J lost 0 bases, and 22 bases lay in between. The CDR3 covers 19 residues. Germline CDR1 and CDR2: SGHNT and YYREEE (reference sequence). This CDR3 is CASSSGASRVPHSYNEQFF. The CDR3 DNA sequence: TGTGCCAGCAGCTCAGGGGCTAGTAGGGTTCCGCACTCCTACAATGAGCAGTTCTTC.

This clone has only a few counts. The genes are TRBV9 and TRBJ2-1; 12 nucleotides align to TRBD2. Per germline, CDR1 SGDLS and CDR2 YYNGEE. The J segment lost 6 bases and the V segment lost 3 bases, leaving 13 bases of the junction unmatched. CDR3 size: 18 residues. CDR3: CASSETSGRGMAVNEQFF. Here the CDR3 DNA reads TGTGCCAGCAGCGAGACTAGCGGGAGAGGGATGGCGGTCAATGAGCAGTTCTTC.

This chain joins TRBV11-3 and TRBJ2-2; 10 bases are a match to TRBD2. This CDR3 contains 16 residues. Trimming removed 6 bases from V and 6 bases from J; junction bases left unmatched: 10. Germline assignment: CDR1 SGHNT and CDR2 YENEEA. The CDR3 sequence: CASRRSSGRFPGELFF. The CDR3 DNA follows: TGTGCCAGCAGACGGAGTAGCGGGAGGTTCCCCGGGGAGCTGTTTTTT.

The genes are TRBV5-5 and TRBJ1-5; D gene unclear. This CDR3 region has 18 residues. Trimming shortened V by 0 bases and J by 0 bases, and 16 bases separated the two germline ends. Looked up from germline, CDR1 is SGHKS and CDR2 is YYEKEE (reference sequence). In nucleotides, the CDR3 is TGTGCCAGCAGCTTGGTGGACCCGGGATCGTATAGCAATCAGCCCCAGCATTTT. This gives the protein CASSLVDPGSYSNQPQHF.

This clone has a handful of counts. The rearrangement uses TRBV4-2 and TRBJ1-6, with 9 bases lining up with TRBD1. Trimming at V came to 1 base and at J to 10 bases, leaving 8 bases not matched to a gene. The length of the CDR3 is 16 residues. Germline V gene data show CDR1 as LGHNA and CDR2 as YNFKEQ. CDR3 coding DNA: TGTGCCAGCAGCCAAGTAGGCGGGGACAGGGCCTCACCCCTCCACTTT. Translating it yields CASSQVGGDRASPLHF.

This chain connects TRBV30 to TRBJ1-5; weak D call: TRBD1 (5 bases). Trimming left V 0 bases short and J 9 bases short, with 30 bases between. CDR1 is GTSNPN, CDR2 SVGIG, per germline (reference sequence). The CDR3 length is 19 residues. The CDR3 protein is CAWSVRASGGAFERSPQHF. The DNA of the CDR3 is TGTGCCTGGAGTGTACGGGCTTCGGGAGGGGCCTTTGAAAGGTCGCCCCAGCATTTT.

V is TRBV10-3 and J is TRBJ2-7, with 9 bases aligning to TRBD1. This CDR3 contains 14 residues. Unmatched junction bases numbered 3, after V lost 6 bases and J lost 0 bases. Looked up from germline, CDR1 is ENHRY and CDR2 is SYGVKD. The DNA for the CDR3 is TGTGCCATCAGCCTGACAGGGGGCTCCTACGAGCAGTACTTC. Protein product: CAISLTGGSYEQYF.

The rearrangement joins TRBV5-4 to TRBJ2-7, with 7 bases identical to TRBD2. The length of the CDR3 is 16 residues. V was pared by 4 bases and J by 0 bases, with 10 bases of the junction left unmatched. Germline CDR1 is SGHNT and CDR2 is YYREEE (reference sequence). CDR3 amino acids: CASSLTGGRSSYEQYF. The CDR3 nucleotides read TGTGCCAGCAGCCTGACCGGGGGGAGGTCCTCCTACGAGCAGTACTTC.

The genes are TRBV19 and TRBJ1-5; the D gene is possibly TRBD1 (5 bases). Trimming shortened V by 6 bases and J by 2 bases, and 8 bases separated the two germline ends. CDR3 length equals 13 residues. Germline V gene lookup returns CDR1 LNHDA and CDR2 SQIVND (reference sequence). The CDR3 loop reads CASRGGGNQPQHF. The CDR3 bases are TGTGCCAGTAGGGGAGGGGGCAATCAGCCCCAGCATTTT.

The genes are TRBV29-1 and TRBJ2-7; D may be TRBD2 (7 bases). CDR1 is SQVTM, CDR2 ANQGSEA, per germline. Trimming took off 7 bases at V and 4 bases at J, with 20 bases between the two ends. CDR3 size: 14 residues. CDR3 amino acids: CSAGGGALMYEQYF. CDR3 nucleotides: TGCAGCGCTGGAGGGGGGGCCTTGATGTACGAGCAGTACTTC.

This rearrangement joins TRBV7-3 to TRBJ1-1, with a possible D match to TRBD1 (5 bases). Germline V CDR1 and CDR2: SGHTA, FQGTGA. Trimming stripped 5 bases from V and 2 bases from J, with 12 bases between. The CDR3 is 14 residues long. Here the CDR3 reads CASSPGNANTEAFF. As DNA, the CDR3 is TGTGCCAGCAGCCCAGGGAATGCAAACACTGAAGCTTTCTTT.

This chain uses TRBV4-1 with TRBJ1-1, with a tentative D call TRBD1 (5 bases). The CDR3 is made up of 13 amino acids. CDR1 is MGHRA, CDR2 YSYEKL, per germline. Between the trimmed V and J ends, which lost 2 bases and 9 bases, there was a span of 13 bases. The CDR3 here is CASSQTGSSQAFF. The CDR3 region has the DNA TGCGCCAGCAGCCAAACAGGTTCTTCTCAAGCTTTCTTT.

The gene calls are TRBV18 and TRBJ2-2; 9 positions match TRBD1. The CDR3 runs to 15 residues. Germline V gene sequence: CDR1 KGHSH, CDR2 LQKENI. The V segment lost 2 bases and the J segment 6 bases; nucleotides outside the gene matches: 4. Here the CDR3 reads CASSPTRTGAGELFF. CDR3 sequence (DNA): TGTGCCAGCTCACCAACTAGGACAGGGGCCGGGGAGCTGTTTTTT.

The J gene is TRBJ1-1, the V gene TRBV29-1; 9 nucleotides agree with TRBD1. CDR1 is SQVTM, CDR2 ANQGSEA, per germline. The CDR3 loop spans 14 amino acids. V was clipped by 2 bases and J by 4 bases; unmatched bases: 5. DNA of the CDR3: TGCAGCGTTGAAAGTAGGACAGGGGCCACTGAAGCTTTCTTT. Translation gives CSVESRTGATEAFF.

The chain has TRBV5-1 and TRBJ2-1; no definite D call. Germline loops: CDR1 SGHRS, CDR2 YFSETQ. The length of the CDR3 is 15 residues. V lost 4 bases to trimming and J lost 0 bases, with 11 bases between them. The CDR3 DNA follows: TGCGCCAGCAGCCTTTGGGCAGGCTCCTACAATGAGCAGTTCTTC. This translates into CASSLWAGSYNEQFF.

The chain carries TRBV30 and TRBJ2-2, with 11 bases lining up with TRBD2. Germline trimming cut 1 base from V and 3 bases from J; bases unmatched to any gene: 1. This CDR3 has 15 amino acids. The germline V gene encodes CDR1 GTSNPN and CDR2 SVGIG (reference sequence). The CDR3 here is CAWSEGLADTGELFF. CDR3 DNA sequence: TGTGCCTGGAGTGAGGGACTAGCGGACACCGGGGAGCTGTTTTTT.